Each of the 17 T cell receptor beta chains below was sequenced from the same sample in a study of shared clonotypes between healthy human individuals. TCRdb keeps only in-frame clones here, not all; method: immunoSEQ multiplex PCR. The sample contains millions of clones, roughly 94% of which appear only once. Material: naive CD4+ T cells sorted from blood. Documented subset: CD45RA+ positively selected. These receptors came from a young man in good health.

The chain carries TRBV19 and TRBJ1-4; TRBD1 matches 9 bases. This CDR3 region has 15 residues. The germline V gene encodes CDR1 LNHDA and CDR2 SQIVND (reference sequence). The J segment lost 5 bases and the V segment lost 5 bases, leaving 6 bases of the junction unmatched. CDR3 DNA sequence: TGTGCCAGTAGTGGACAGGGGTGGCCCAATGAAAAACTGTTTTTT. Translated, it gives CASSGQGWPNEKLFF. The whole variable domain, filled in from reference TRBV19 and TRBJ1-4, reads DGGITQSPKYLFRKEGQNVTLSCEQNLNHDAMYWYRQDPGQGLRLIYYSQIVNDFQKGDIAEGYSVSREKKESFPLTVTSAQKNPTAFYLCASSGQGWPNEKLFFGSGTQLSVL.

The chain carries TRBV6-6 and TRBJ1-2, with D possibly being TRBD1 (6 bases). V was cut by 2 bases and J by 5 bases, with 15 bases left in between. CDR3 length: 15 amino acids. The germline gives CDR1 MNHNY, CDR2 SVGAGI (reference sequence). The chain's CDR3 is CASSYETGHWYGYTF. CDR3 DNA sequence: TGTGCCAGCAGTTACGAGACAGGCCACTGGTATGGCTACACCTTC.

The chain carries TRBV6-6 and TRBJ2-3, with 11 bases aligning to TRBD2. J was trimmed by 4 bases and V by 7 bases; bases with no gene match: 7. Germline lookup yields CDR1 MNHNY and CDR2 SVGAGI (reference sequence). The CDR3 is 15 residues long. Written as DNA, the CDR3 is TGTGCCAGCAAACTTAGCGGGAGGGGCCCAGATACGCAGTATTTT. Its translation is CASKLSGRGPDTQYF.

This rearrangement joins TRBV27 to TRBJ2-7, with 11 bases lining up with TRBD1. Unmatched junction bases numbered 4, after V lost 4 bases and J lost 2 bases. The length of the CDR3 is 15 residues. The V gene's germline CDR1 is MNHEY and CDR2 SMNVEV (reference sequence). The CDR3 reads CASSSPGQGAYEQYF. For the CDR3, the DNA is TGTGCCAGCAGTTCCCCGGGACAGGGGGCCTACGAGCAGTACTTC.

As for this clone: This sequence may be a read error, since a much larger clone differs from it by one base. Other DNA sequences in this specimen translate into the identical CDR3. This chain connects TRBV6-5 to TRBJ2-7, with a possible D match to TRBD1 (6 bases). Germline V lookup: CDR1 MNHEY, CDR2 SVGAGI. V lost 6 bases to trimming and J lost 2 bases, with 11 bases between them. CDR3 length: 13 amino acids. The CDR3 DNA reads TGTGCCAGCAGCCAAGGACAGACCTACGAGCAGTACTTC. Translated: CASSQGQTYEQYF.

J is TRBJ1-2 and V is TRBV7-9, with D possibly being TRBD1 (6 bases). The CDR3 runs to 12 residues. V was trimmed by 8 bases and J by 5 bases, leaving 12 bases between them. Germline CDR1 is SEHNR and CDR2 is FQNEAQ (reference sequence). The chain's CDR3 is CASPNRDYGYTF. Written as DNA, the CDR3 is TGTGCCAGCCCCAACAGGGATTATGGCTACACCTTC.

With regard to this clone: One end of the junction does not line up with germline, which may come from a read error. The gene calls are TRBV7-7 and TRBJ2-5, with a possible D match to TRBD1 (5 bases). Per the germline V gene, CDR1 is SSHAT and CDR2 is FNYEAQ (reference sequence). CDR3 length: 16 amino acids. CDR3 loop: CASSPWEGHDQETQYF. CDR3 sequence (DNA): TGTGCTAGCAGCCCCTGGGAAGGACACGACCAAGAGACCCAGTACTTC.

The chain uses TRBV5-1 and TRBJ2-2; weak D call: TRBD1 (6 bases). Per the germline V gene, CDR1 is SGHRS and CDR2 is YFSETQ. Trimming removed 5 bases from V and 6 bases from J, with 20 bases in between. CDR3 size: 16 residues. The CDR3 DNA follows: TGCGCCAGCAGATTACAGGGCCCAAGTAGGCCCGGGGAGCTGTTTTTT. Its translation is CASRLQGPSRPGELFF.

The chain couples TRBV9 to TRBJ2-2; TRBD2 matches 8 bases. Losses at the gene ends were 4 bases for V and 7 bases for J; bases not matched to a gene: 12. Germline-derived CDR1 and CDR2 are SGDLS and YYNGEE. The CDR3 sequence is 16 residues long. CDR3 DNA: TGTGCCAGCAGCCCAATTGCGGGGGGCTGGGGCGGGGAGCTGTTTTTT. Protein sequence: CASSPIAGGWGGELFF.

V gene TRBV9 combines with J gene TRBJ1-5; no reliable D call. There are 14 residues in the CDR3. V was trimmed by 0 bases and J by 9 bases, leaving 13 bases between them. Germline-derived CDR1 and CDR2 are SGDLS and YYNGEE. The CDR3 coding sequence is TGTGCCAGCAGCGTAGACGAAGGGTTAGGGCCCCAGCATTTT. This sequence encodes CASSVDEGLGPQHF.

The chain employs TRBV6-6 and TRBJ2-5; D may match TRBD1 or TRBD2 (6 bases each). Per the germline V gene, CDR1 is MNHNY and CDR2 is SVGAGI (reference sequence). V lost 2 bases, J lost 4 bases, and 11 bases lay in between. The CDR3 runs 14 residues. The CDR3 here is CASSYGGRGETQYF. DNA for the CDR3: TGTGCCAGCAGTTACGGGGGGCGCGGAGAGACCCAGTACTTC.

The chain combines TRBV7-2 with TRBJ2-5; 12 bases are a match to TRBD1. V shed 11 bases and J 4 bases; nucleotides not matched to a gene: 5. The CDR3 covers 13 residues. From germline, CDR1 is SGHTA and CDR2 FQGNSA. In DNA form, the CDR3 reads TGTGCCGAGGGGACAGGGGGCGTAGAGACCCAGTACTTC. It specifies CAEGTGGVETQYF.

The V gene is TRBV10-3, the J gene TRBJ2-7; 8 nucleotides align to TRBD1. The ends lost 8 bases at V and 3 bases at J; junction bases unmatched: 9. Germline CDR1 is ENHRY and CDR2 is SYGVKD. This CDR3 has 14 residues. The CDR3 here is CAIGKTGDGYEQYF. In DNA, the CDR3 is TGTGCCATCGGAAAGACAGGGGATGGCTACGAGCAGTACTTC.

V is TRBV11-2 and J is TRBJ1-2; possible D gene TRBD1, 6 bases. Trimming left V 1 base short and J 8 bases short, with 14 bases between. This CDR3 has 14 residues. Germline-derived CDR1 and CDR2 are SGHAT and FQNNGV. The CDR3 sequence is CASSLVIGGQGYTF. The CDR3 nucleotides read TGTGCCAGCAGCTTAGTAATCGGGGGGCAAGGCTACACCTTC. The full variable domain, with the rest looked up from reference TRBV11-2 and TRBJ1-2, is EAGVAQSPRYKIIEKRQSVAFWCNPISGHATLYWYQQILGQGPKLLIQFQNNGVVDDSQLPKDRFSAERLKGVDSTLKIQPAKLEDSAVYLCASSLVIGGQGYTFGSGTRLTVV.

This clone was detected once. CDR3 coding DNA: TGCGCCAGCAGCTTGGCGGGGGTAAACTATGGCTACACCTTC. Translation: CASSLAGVNYGYTF. The chain is built from TRBV5-1 and TRBJ1-2; a possible D gene is TRBD1 (5 bases). V lost 0 bases, J lost 2 bases, and 8 bases lay in between. CDR1 and CDR2 from the germline V gene are SGHRS and YFSETQ. The length of the CDR3 is 14 residues.

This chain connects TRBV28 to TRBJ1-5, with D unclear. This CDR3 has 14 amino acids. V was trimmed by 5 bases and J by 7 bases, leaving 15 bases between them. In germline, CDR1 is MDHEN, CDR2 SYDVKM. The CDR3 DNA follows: TGTGCCAGCAGTGAACATGGATTCTACCAGCCCCAGCATTTT. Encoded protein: CASSEHGFYQPQHF. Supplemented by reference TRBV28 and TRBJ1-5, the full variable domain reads DVKVTQSSRYLVKRTGEKVFLECVQDMDHENMFWYRQDPGLGLRLIYFSYDVKMKEKGDIPEGYSVSREKKERFSLILESASTNQTSMYLCASSEHGFYQPQHFGDGTRLSIL.

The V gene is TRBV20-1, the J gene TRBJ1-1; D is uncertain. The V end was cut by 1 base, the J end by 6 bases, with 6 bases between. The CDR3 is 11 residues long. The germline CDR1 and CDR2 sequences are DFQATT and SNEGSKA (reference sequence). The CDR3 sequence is CSARVLAEAFF. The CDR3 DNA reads TGCAGTGCTAGAGTGTTGGCTGAAGCTTTCTTT.